Below are 29 T cell receptor beta chains sequenced from a single sample in a study of neurological immune-mediated disorders. MiXCR was run by TCRdb on the 5' RACE reads, yielding one entry per CDR3 protein. Of 25,000 to 35,000 distinct CDR3 sequences in the sample, roughly 1.6% are singletons; the top ten hold around 9.2%. The sample was PBMCs. These receptors originate from a woman younger than 45 with multiple sclerosis.

Ten or more counts support this clonotype. CDR3 in DNA: TGTGCCAGCACCCTCCGGGGTACCACAGATACGCAGTATTTT. Residues: CASTLRGTTDTQYF. The chain recombines TRBV7-2 with TRBJ2-3, with TRBD2 as a possible D gene (5 bases). Trimming removed 7 bases from V and 2 bases from J, with 13 bases in between. This CDR3 is built from 14 residues. Germline CDR1 is SGHTA and CDR2 is FQGNSA.

This clonotype was picked up many times. The gene calls are TRBV25-1 and TRBJ2-4; a possible D gene is TRBD2 (7 bases). The germline V gene has CDR1 MGHDK and CDR2 SYGVNS. There are 16 residues in the CDR3. Deletions cut 1 base from V and 0 bases from J, with 10 bases between. The CDR3 is CASSEWGGLAKNIQYF. CDR3 DNA sequence: TGTGCCAGCAGTGAATGGGGGGGCCTAGCCAAAAACATTCAGTACTTC.

This clonotype showed up just a few times. This may arise from a read error, as a much more abundant clone is one base away. Since the CDR3 does not end with the conserved phenylalanine or tryptophan, this likely comes from a read error. The chain is built from TRBV7-6 and TRBJ1-2; no clear D. The germline CDR1 and CDR2 sequences are SGHVS and FNYEAQ. Trimming left V 4 bases short and J 6 bases short, with 12 bases between. This CDR3 spans 13 amino acids. CDR3 DNA: TGTGCCAGCAGCTCCCCCCTAAATCATGGCTACACCGTC. Translating it yields CASSSPLNHGYTV.

Many counts were recorded for this clonotype. The genes are TRBV7-8 and TRBJ1-1; D not resolved. CDR3 length: 14 amino acids. V gave up 7 bases and J gave up 7 bases, with 19 bases separating them. Germline V gene sequence: CDR1 SGHVS, CDR2 FQNEAQ. The CDR3 sequence: CASTRAPEVGEAFF. The DNA for the CDR3 is TGTGCCAGCACCCGAGCCCCGGAGGTTGGTGAAGCTTTCTTT.

In this sample, this clonotype turned up many times. The gene calls are TRBV10-3 and TRBJ2-6, with 9 bases aligning to TRBD1. This CDR3 comprises 18 residues. Trimming took 6 bases from V and 2 from J; bases not matched to a gene: 11. The germline V gene has CDR1 ENHRY and CDR2 SYGVKD. CDR3 sequence: CAISPPPGQGTGANVLTF. CDR3 in DNA: TGTGCCATCAGCCCCCCACCGGGACAGGGAACTGGGGCCAACGTCCTGACTTTC.

This clonotype was observed many times. The rearrangement uses TRBV6-1 and TRBJ1-2; D ambiguous. V lost 2 bases and J 5 bases, leaving 12 bases between the germline ends. The CDR3 runs to 14 residues. Germline-derived CDR1 and CDR2 are MNHNS and SASEGT. The CDR3: CASSETGELYGYTF. DNA for the CDR3: TGTGCCAGCAGTGAAACGGGAGAGTTATATGGCTACACCTTC.

V usage is TRBV25-1 and J usage is TRBJ1-1; no firm D call. V was cut by 8 bases and J by 3 bases, with 7 bases left in between. From germline, CDR1 is MGHDK and CDR2 SYGVNS. CDR3 length equals 11 residues. The CDR3 is CASQKDTEAFF. CDR3 DNA: TGTGCCAGCCAAAAAGACACTGAAGCTTTCTTT.

This clonotype has ten or more counts. V gene TRBV7-7 combines with J gene TRBJ2-1, with 10 bases that match TRBD2. There are 15 residues in the CDR3. Germline V CDR1 and CDR2: SSHAT, FNYEAQ (reference sequence). Trimming took 1 base from V and 5 from J; bases not matched to a gene: 2. CDR3 sequence: CASSLEAGGNNEQFF. In DNA form, the CDR3 reads TGTGCCAGCAGCTTAGAAGCGGGGGGGAACAATGAGCAGTTCTTC.

This clonotype was seen ten or more times. The J gene is TRBJ1-5, the V gene TRBV7-9; a possible D gene is TRBD1 (6 bases). The V end lost 5 bases, the J end lost 4 bases, and 9 bases lay between the germline ends. CDR1 and CDR2 from the germline V gene are SEHNR and FQNEAQ (reference sequence). The CDR3 runs 13 residues. The CDR3 region has the DNA TGTGCCAGCAGCCCGAGGGGGAATCAGCCCCAGCATTTT. It translates to CASSPRGNQPQHF.

This clonotype occurred many times. The CDR3 protein is CASSRRWGDTQYF. CDR3 nucleotide sequence: TGTGCCAGCAGCCGCCGTTGGGGGGATACGCAGTATTTT. The chain joins TRBV5-5 to TRBJ2-3; D may correspond to TRBD1 or TRBD2 (5 bases each). The CDR3 spans 13 residues. V was clipped by 4 bases and J by 6 bases, with 12 bases between them. Germline loops: CDR1 SGHKS, CDR2 YYEKEE (reference sequence).

There are many counts of this clonotype. The chain links TRBV7-3 to TRBJ2-5, with TRBD2 matching 9 bases. Germline lookup yields CDR1 SGHTA and CDR2 FQGTGA. J gave up 0 bases and V 5 bases, and 7 bases lay outside the gene matches. The CDR3 spans 16 residues. Written as DNA, the CDR3 is TGTGCCAGCAGCCCGGGACTAGCCAGGAACCAAGAGACCCAGTACTTC. It codes for CASSPGLARNQETQYF.

Ten or more counts support this clonotype. The chain employs TRBV10-3 and TRBJ2-7, with D hard to call. The CDR3 is made up of 12 amino acids. Germline CDR1 ENHRY, CDR2 SYGVKD. Trimming pared 8 bases from V and 2 bases from J, leaving 10 bases between. CDR3 DNA sequence: TGTGCCATCGGTAAGGGTACCTACGAGCAGTACTTC. This codes for CAIGKGTYEQYF.

This clonotype has at least ten counts. V gene TRBV20-1 combines with J gene TRBJ1-2; no clear D. Trimming removed 7 bases from V and 8 bases from J, with 17 bases in between. The CDR3 is 12 residues long. Germline V gene data show CDR1 as DFQATT and CDR2 as SNEGSKA (reference sequence). CDR3 amino acids: CSVPGGRWGYTF. The DNA of the CDR3 is TGCAGTGTCCCCGGCGGCCGATGGGGCTACACCTTC.

This clonotype came up many times. V and J are TRBV12-3 or TRBV12-4 and TRBJ1-2; 7 nucleotides align to TRBD1. V lost 6 bases and J lost 8; bases outside the gene matches: 12. This CDR3 comprises 14 residues. CDR3 loop: CASSPTGEGGGYTF. CDR3 DNA: TGTGCCAGCAGCCCAACAGGGGAGGGTGGGGGCTACACCTTC.

This clonotype was detected ten times or more. The chain uses TRBV6-2 or TRBV6-3 and TRBJ2-7, with D unresolved. V was clipped by 7 bases and J by 5 bases, with 9 bases between them. The CDR3 extends over 11 amino acids. Germline V lookup: CDR1 MNHEY, CDR2 SVGEGT. The CDR3 nucleotides are TGTGCCAGCAACGCACCTGACGAGCAGTACTTC. This gives the protein CASNAPDEQYF.

Details on this clonotype: This may stem from a read error, because a much larger clone lies one nucleotide away. The chain is built from TRBV10-3 and TRBJ2-5; the D gene is possibly TRBD1 (6 bases). The V end lost 6 bases, the J end lost 4 bases, and 15 bases lay between the germline ends. CDR3 length equals 14 residues. Germline CDR1 ENHRY, CDR2 SYGVKD. CDR3 in amino acids: CAISPGKGVETQYF. CDR3 DNA: TGTGCCATCAGCCCCGGAAAGGGGGTAGAGACCCAGTACTTC.

This clonotype was counted ten times or more. The rearrangement links TRBV7-2 to TRBJ1-6, with D possibly TRBD1 on 5 matching bases. Germline values: CDR1 SGHTA, CDR2 FQGNSA. V dropped 1 base and J dropped 10 bases, with 14 bases sitting between them. The CDR3 consists of 15 residues. CDR3 loop: CASSLEWGVGSPLHF. CDR3 nucleotides: TGTGCCAGCAGCTTAGAGTGGGGGGTGGGATCACCCCTCCACTTT. Full variable domain (rest looked up from reference TRBV7-2 and TRBJ1-6): GAGVSQSPSNKVTEKGKDVELRCDPISGHTALYWYRQSLGQGLEFLIYFQGNSAPDKSGLPSDRFSAERTGGSVSTLTIQRTQQEDSAVYLCASSLEWGVGSPLHFGNGTRLTVT.

As DNA, the CDR3 is TGCAGTGCTAATGGACAGGTCAGGAATGAGCAGTTCTTC. This sequence encodes CSANGQVRNEQFF. The chain carries TRBV20-1 and TRBJ2-1, with 7 positions matching TRBD1. The CDR3 is 13 amino acids. Per the germline V gene, CDR1 is DFQATT and CDR2 is SNEGSKA (reference sequence). Trimming took 4 bases from V and 7 from J; bases not matched to a gene: 7.

The chain uses TRBV11-2 and TRBJ2-3, with no clear D. Germline V gene data show CDR1 as SGHAT and CDR2 as FQNNGV. V shed 1 base and J shed 8 bases, with 13 bases lying between them. The length of the CDR3 is 14 residues. CDR3 DNA sequence: TGTGCCAGCAGCTTAGTTTTGGGCACTGGTACGCAGTATTTT. Its protein product is CASSLVLGTGTQYF.

This clonotype has at least ten counts. The chain combines TRBV10-3 with TRBJ1-2; no definite D call. Germline V gene sequence: CDR1 ENHRY, CDR2 SYGVKD. Trimming stripped 4 bases from V and 4 bases from J, with 10 bases between. The CDR3 covers 13 residues. Written as DNA, the CDR3 is TGTGCCATCAGTGCGGAGATGGCCTATGGCTACACCTTC. Its protein is CAISAEMAYGYTF.

This clonotype was seen at least ten times. The V gene is TRBV5-1, the J gene TRBJ2-7, with TRBD1 matching 9 bases. The trim removed 4 bases at V and 6 bases at J, leaving 11 bases unmatched. This CDR3 has 15 amino acids. Germline V gene lookup returns CDR1 SGHRS and CDR2 YFSETQ. The CDR3 DNA follows: TGCGCCAGCAGCCCGGGACAGGGAAGACGGGCCGAGCAGTACTTC. Protein sequence: CASSPGQGRRAEQYF.

This clonotype has a count of ten or more. This chain connects TRBV11-2 to TRBJ2-2; tentatively, D is TRBD1 (6 bases). CDR3 length equals 13 residues. Per the germline V gene, CDR1 is SGHAT and CDR2 is FQNNGV. The germline V and J ends were trimmed by 5 bases and 6 bases, with 10 bases remaining between them. In DNA form, the CDR3 reads TGTGCCAGCAGCATAAACAGGGCCGGGGAGCTGTTTTTT. Amino acid sequence: CASSINRAGELFF.

This clonotype appeared many times. V is TRBV6-5 and J is TRBJ2-7, with D possibly being TRBD1 (5 bases). V shed 6 bases and J shed 2 bases, with 14 bases lying between them. The CDR3 extends over 14 amino acids. Germline assignment: CDR1 MNHEY and CDR2 SVGAGI. CDR3 sequence reads: CASSRQRKAYEQYF. The DNA for the CDR3 is TGTGCCAGCAGCAGACAGCGAAAAGCCTACGAGCAGTACTTC.

The chain couples TRBV20-1 to TRBJ1-1, with TRBD1 as a possible D gene (5 bases). The ends were cut back, 2 bases at V and 0 bases at J, with 13 bases in the middle. Germline V lookup: CDR1 DFQATT, CDR2 SNEGSKA (reference sequence). CDR3 length: 15 residues. CDR3 amino acids: CSARPTGRVNTEAFF. The CDR3, as DNA: TGCAGTGCTAGACCGACGGGACGGGTGAACACTGAAGCTTTCTTT.

This clonotype has ten or more counts. The chain uses TRBV7-9 and TRBJ2-7, with D perhaps matching TRBD2 (5 bases). Deletions cut 0 bases from V and 3 bases from J, with 12 bases between. Germline V gives CDR1 SEHNR, CDR2 FQNEAQ (reference sequence). The CDR3 is 15 amino acids. CDR3 protein: CASSLALPGIYEQYF. In DNA form, the CDR3 reads TGTGCCAGCAGCTTAGCGCTTCCGGGGATCTACGAGCAGTACTTC.

In its sample, this clonotype was seen many times. V usage is TRBV7-2 and J usage is TRBJ2-3, with 7 bases identical to TRBD2. The J segment lost 6 bases and the V segment lost 2 bases, leaving 5 bases of the junction unmatched. Germline CDR1 is SGHTA and CDR2 is FQGNSA. The CDR3 totals 14 residues. The CDR3 spells CASSLKAGRDTQYF. The CDR3 nucleotides read TGTGCCAGCAGCTTAAAAGCGGGGAGGGATACGCAGTATTTT.

This clonotype appeared many times. The genes are TRBV2 and TRBJ1-5; 7 bases line up with TRBD1. The CDR3 totals 15 residues. J was trimmed by 0 bases and V by 8 bases; bases with no gene match: 7. CDR1 is SNHLY, CDR2 FYNNEI, per germline. CDR3 loop: CASDRDPYSNQPQHF. The CDR3, as DNA: TGTGCCAGCGACAGGGATCCTTATAGCAATCAGCCCCAGCATTTT.

This clonotype came up many times. The chain links TRBV20-1 to TRBJ2-1; 8 bases match TRBD2. Germline CDR1 and CDR2: DFQATT and SNEGSKA (reference sequence). CDR3 size: 15 residues. V lost 6 bases and J lost 3; bases outside the gene matches: 10. CDR3 in amino acids: CSADLPLAGYNEQFF. The DNA for the CDR3 is TGCAGTGCGGATCTCCCCCTAGCGGGCTACAATGAGCAGTTCTTC.

The sample holds many counts of this clonotype. The chain joins TRBV20-1 to TRBJ1-1; 8 bases line up with TRBD1. Germline CDR1 and CDR2: DFQATT and SNEGSKA (reference sequence). V lost 6 bases to trimming and J lost 1 base; unmatched junction nucleotides: 10. This CDR3 is 15 amino acids long. The CDR3 reads CSANRGAVWNTEAFF. The CDR3 bases are TGCAGTGCCAACAGGGGGGCTGTATGGAACACTGAAGCTTTCTTT.